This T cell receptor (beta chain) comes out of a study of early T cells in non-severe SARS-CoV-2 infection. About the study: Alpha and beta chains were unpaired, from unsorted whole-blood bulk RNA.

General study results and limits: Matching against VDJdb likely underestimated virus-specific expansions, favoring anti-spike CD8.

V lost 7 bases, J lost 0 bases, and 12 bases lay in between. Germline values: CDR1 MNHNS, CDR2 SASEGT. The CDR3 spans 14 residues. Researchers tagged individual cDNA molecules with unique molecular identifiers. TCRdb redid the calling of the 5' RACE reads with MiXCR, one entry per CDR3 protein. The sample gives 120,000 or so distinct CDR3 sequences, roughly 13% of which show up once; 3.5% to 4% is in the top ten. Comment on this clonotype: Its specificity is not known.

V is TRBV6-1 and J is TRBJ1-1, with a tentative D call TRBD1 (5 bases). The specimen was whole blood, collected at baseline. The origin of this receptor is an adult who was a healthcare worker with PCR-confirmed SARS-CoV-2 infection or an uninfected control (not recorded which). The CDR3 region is CASMGRIMNTEAFF. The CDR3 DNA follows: TGTGCCAGCATGGGGCGGATCATGAACACTGAAGCTTTCTTT.